These 16 T cell receptor beta chains came from one sample sequenced in a study of blood T cells in healthy people across ages. A second PCR, run for about 7 to 12 cycles, used a sample-barcoded 5' primer plus a J-beta primer mix. TCRdb passed the 5' RACE reads through MiXCR, listing each CDR3 protein once. The sample holds over 1.5 million distinct CDR3 sequences, 49% seen once. The sequencing sample was made of blood. Receptor source: a woman aged 35 to 49 in good health.

J is TRBJ2-3 and V is TRBV27, with 10 bases that match TRBD2. The V gene end was trimmed by 5 bases and the J gene end by 0 bases; junction bases not matched to a gene: 11. The CDR3 runs to 18 residues. The germline gives CDR1 MNHEY, CDR2 SMNVEV (reference sequence). CDR3 sequence: CASSNRPLAGKSTDTQYF. Written as DNA, the CDR3 is TGTGCCAGCAGTAACCGCCCACTAGCGGGGAAGAGCACAGATACGCAGTATTTT.

This clonotype was found a few times. The chain recombines TRBV20-1 with TRBJ2-3; 12 bases align to TRBD2. V was pared by 6 bases and J by 4 bases, with 8 bases of the junction left unmatched. CDR3 size: 15 residues. CDR1 is DFQATT and CDR2 is SNEGSKA in the germline V gene (reference sequence). CDR3: CSATQLAGGPDTQYF. The CDR3 region has the DNA TGCAGTGCGACCCAACTAGCGGGGGGCCCAGATACGCAGTATTTT.

This rearrangement joins TRBV5-1 to TRBJ2-6; the D is unclear. This CDR3 has 16 residues. Germline CDR1 reads SGHRS; CDR2 reads YFSETQ. Deletions cut 0 bases from V and 2 bases from J, with 9 bases between. CDR3 sequence: CASSLGASTGANVLTF. CDR3 DNA: TGCGCCAGCAGCTTGGGCGCCAGCACTGGGGCCAACGTCCTGACTTTC.

This chain joins TRBV12-3 or TRBV12-4 and TRBJ2-3; either TRBD1 or TRBD2 may fit D (6 bases each). V was trimmed by 10 bases and J by 1 base, leaving 15 bases between them. The CDR3 sequence is 14 residues long. The CDR3 bases are TGTGCCACCGAAGAGGGGGGCCGCACAGATACGCAGTATTTT. Translating gives CATEEGGRTDTQYF.

In its sample, this clonotype was seen a few times. The chain is built from TRBV20-1 and TRBJ2-5; no clear D. The germline gives CDR1 DFQATT, CDR2 SNEGSKA (reference sequence). V lost 1 base and J 2 bases, leaving 8 bases between the germline ends. The CDR3 covers 13 residues. CDR3 amino acids: CSARGRQQETQYF. For the CDR3, the DNA is TGCAGTGCTAGAGGGCGCCAGCAAGAGACCCAGTACTTC.

This clonotype was recorded only once. The chain couples TRBV25-1 to TRBJ1-4; weak D call: TRBD1 (5 bases). The CDR3 length is 15 residues. Trimming pared 5 bases from V and 10 bases from J, leaving 20 bases between. The V gene's germline CDR1 is MGHDK and CDR2 SYGVNS. CDR3 protein: CASSSDKGRGAKLFF. The CDR3 coding sequence is TGTGCCAGCAGTTCCGACAAGGGAAGGGGTGCAAAACTGTTTTTT. Together with reference TRBV25-1 and TRBJ1-4, the CDR3 gives the full variable domain: EADIYQTPRYLVIGTGKKITLECSQTMGHDKMYWYQQDPGMELHLIHYSYGVNSTEKGDLSSESTVSRIRTEHFPLTLESARPSHTSQYLCASSSDKGRGAKLFFGSGTQLSVL.

This clonotype was seen a few times. V gene TRBV6-2 or TRBV6-3 combines with J gene TRBJ2-7; D is uncertain. This CDR3 spans 14 amino acids. Germline CDR1 reads MNHEY; CDR2 reads SVGEGT. Trimming stripped 4 bases from V and 0 bases from J, with 10 bases between. The CDR3 nucleotides read TGTGCCAGCAGTTCGGGCAGTCTCTCCTACGAGCAGTACTTC. As protein: CASSSGSLSYEQYF.

The rearrangement joins TRBV6-1 to TRBJ2-7; D gene ambiguous. The V gene lost 0 bases and the J gene lost 7 bases, with 13 bases spanning the gap. Germline V gene lookup returns CDR1 MNHNS and CDR2 SASEGT. This CDR3 is 14 amino acids long. In nucleotides, the CDR3 is TGTGCCAGCAGTGAAGCGCAGGACCTGAGGGAGCAGTACTTC. Amino acids: CASSEAQDLREQYF.

This clonotype was detected a few times. The chain is built from TRBV28 and TRBJ2-7; 10 bases line up with TRBD1. Germline CDR1 and CDR2: MDHEN and SYDVKM. The CDR3 runs to 14 residues. J gave up 5 bases and V 6 bases, and 7 bases lay outside the gene matches. CDR3 DNA: TGTGCCAGCAGAGGGACAGGGGCGAGAGACGAGCAGTACTTC. Its translation is CASRGTGARDEQYF.

V and J are TRBV6-1 and TRBJ2-7; maybe TRBD1 (6 bases). This CDR3 spans 12 amino acids. V was cut by 7 bases and J by 3 bases, with 10 bases left in between. Germline V CDR1 and CDR2: MNHNS, SASEGT. In DNA form, the CDR3 reads TGTGCCAGCATTGGACAGCTCTACGAGCAGTACTTC. Translated: CASIGQLYEQYF.

The rearrangement uses TRBV12-3 or TRBV12-4 and TRBJ2-5; tentatively, D is TRBD1 (5 bases). The V end was cut by 0 bases, the J end by 6 bases, with 14 bases between. The CDR3 runs 15 residues. DNA of the CDR3: TGTGCCAGCAGTTTAGCCCAGGGTTCAGGGAAGACCCAGTACTTC. Amino acids: CASSLAQGSGKTQYF.

The genes are TRBV7-2 and TRBJ2-3; D unclear. Trimming removed 1 base at V and 1 base at J, with 12 bases between. Looked up from germline, CDR1 is SGHTA and CDR2 is FQGNSA. CDR3 length: 16 amino acids. CDR3 bases: TGTGCCAGCAGCTTAGGGGTCGCGTTGCGCACAGATACGCAGTATTTT. This translates into CASSLGVALRTDTQYF.

This rearrangement joins TRBV6-2 or TRBV6-3 to TRBJ1-5; a weak D match, TRBD1 (5 bases). Per germline, CDR1 MNHEY and CDR2 SVGEGT. V was clipped by 2 bases and J by 5 bases, with 13 bases between them. The CDR3 loop spans 15 amino acids. The CDR3 reads CASSYGQGLYQPQHF. The CDR3 nucleotides read TGTGCCAGCAGTTACGGGCAGGGTTTATATCAGCCCCAGCATTTT.

This clonotype was picked up a small number of times. The chain links TRBV5-1 to TRBJ2-4; D is undetermined. Germline CDR1 and CDR2: SGHRS and YFSETQ. The V and J ends lost 4 bases and 7 bases respectively, with 15 bases between them. The CDR3 totals 14 residues. The CDR3 region has the DNA TGCGCCAGCAGCCGCGACACCCTTGTGAACATTCAGTACTTC. Amino acids: CASSRDTLVNIQYF.

About this clonotype: An end of the junction does not agree with germline; a read error may underlie this. V gene TRBV12-3 or TRBV12-4 combines with J gene TRBJ1-1; D is possibly TRBD1 (5 bases). The CDR3 covers 14 residues. The CDR3 region is CASSFSVGDREAFF. As DNA, the CDR3 is TGTGCCAGTAGTTTTTCCGTGGGGGACCGTGAAGCTTTCTTT.

This clonotype came up a few times. The chain links TRBV7-8 to TRBJ2-5, with a weak D call TRBD2 (6 bases). The J call may be wrong; the DNA end is better matched by TRBJ2-7. CDR3 size: 15 residues. Germline loops: CDR1 SGHVS, CDR2 FQNEAQ. CDR3 DNA: TGTGCCAGCAGCTTAGTAGGGACTTCCACCTACGAGCAGTACTTC. The encoded protein is CASSLVGTSTYEQYF.